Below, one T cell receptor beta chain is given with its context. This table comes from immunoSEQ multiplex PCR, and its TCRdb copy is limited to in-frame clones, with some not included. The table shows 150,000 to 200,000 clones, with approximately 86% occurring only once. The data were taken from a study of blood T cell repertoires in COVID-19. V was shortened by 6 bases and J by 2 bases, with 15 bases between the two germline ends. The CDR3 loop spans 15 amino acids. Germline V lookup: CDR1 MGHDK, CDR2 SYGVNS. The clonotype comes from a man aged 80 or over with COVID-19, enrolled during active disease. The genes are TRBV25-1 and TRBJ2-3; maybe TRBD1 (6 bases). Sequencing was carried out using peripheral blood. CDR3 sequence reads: CASSESRTVTDTQYF. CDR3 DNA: TGTGCCAGCAGCGAGTCCCGGACAGTCACAGATACGCAGTATTTT.